Below are 10 T cell receptor beta chains sequenced from a single sample in a study of identical twins. TCRdb reprocessed the 5' RACE reads with MiXCR, giving one entry per CDR3 protein. The table has roughly 240,000 distinct CDR3 sequences, approximately 7% seen once; the top ten hold 3% to 4.5%. This same sample was also taken into another study, of yellow fever vaccine responses in identical twins.

The sample taken for sequencing was memory (CD45RO+) T cells sorted from blood. The source of these receptors is a woman aged 18-29 years in good health.

Only a few counts were recorded for this clonotype. The V gene is TRBV4-1, the J gene TRBJ1-1; 7 nucleotides align to TRBD1. CDR3 length equals 18 residues. V lost 4 bases to trimming and J lost 1 base; unmatched junction nucleotides: 15. The V gene's germline CDR1 is MGHRA and CDR2 YSYEKL. The CDR3 nucleotides read TGCGCCAGCAGCCGAATGGGACAGTCTTCATACCCGAACACTGAAGCTTTCTTT. It codes for CASSRMGQSSYPNTEAFF.

This clonotype was picked up many times. V gene TRBV12-3 or TRBV12-4 combines with J gene TRBJ1-6; perhaps TRBD1 as D (5 bases). Trimming took 6 bases from V and 9 from J, leaving 18 bases between them. This CDR3 region has 15 residues. Here the CDR3 reads CASRRPGGLGSPLHF. CDR3 bases: TGTGCCAGCAGACGCCCCGGGGGATTGGGTTCACCCCTCCACTTT.

The table lists this clonotype with many counts. The chain employs TRBV7-2 and TRBJ1-2; no definite D call. The CDR3 consists of 13 residues. Germline V lookup: CDR1 SGHTA, CDR2 FQGNSA. V shed 5 bases and J shed 5 bases, with 12 bases lying between them. The CDR3 DNA is TGTGCCAGCAGCCGCTCGGGAGATTATGGCTACACCTTC. Residues: CASSRSGDYGYTF. The full variable domain, with the rest looked up from reference TRBV7-2 and TRBJ1-2, is GAGVSQSPSNKVTEKGKDVELRCDPISGHTALYWYRQSLGQGLEFLIYFQGNSAPDKSGLPSDRFSAERTGGSVSTLTIQRTQQEDSAVYLCASSRSGDYGYTFGSGTRLTVV.

V and J are TRBV11-2 and TRBJ2-4; D not resolved. Looked up from germline, CDR1 is SGHAT and CDR2 is FQNNGV. V was trimmed by 4 bases and J by 0 bases, leaving 10 bases between them. This CDR3 has 15 residues. CDR3 sequence: CASSSEDLAKNIQYF. CDR3 nucleotide sequence: TGTGCCAGCAGCTCAGAAGACTTAGCCAAAAACATTCAGTACTTC.

In this sample, this clonotype turned up a few times. The V gene is TRBV5-1, the J gene TRBJ1-2, with TRBD1 matching 9 bases. CDR1 is SGHRS, CDR2 YFSETQ, per germline. The CDR3 length is 15 residues. The junction had 7 bases not matched to a gene; V was cut back by 0 bases and J by 7 bases. The CDR3 loop reads CASSLENRGLGGYTF. The CDR3 DNA is TGCGCCAGCAGCTTGGAGAACAGGGGGCTCGGTGGCTACACCTTC.

This clonotype was recorded a few times. This chain links TRBV11-2 with TRBJ2-2; 8 nucleotides match TRBD2. The CDR3 runs to 14 residues. Germline V CDR1 and CDR2: SGHAT, FQNNGV. J was trimmed by 6 bases and V by 5 bases; bases with no gene match: 5. The DNA for the CDR3 is TGTGCCAGCAGCCGCGGGGGGCCGGCCGGGGAGCTGTTTTTT. Protein: CASSRGGPAGELFF.

V is TRBV6-1 and J is TRBJ2-1; 10 bases are shared with TRBD2. Unmatched junction bases numbered 9, after V lost 6 bases and J lost 7 bases. Germline V gene lookup returns CDR1 MNHNS and CDR2 SASEGT. The CDR3 loop spans 15 amino acids. CDR3 in DNA: TGTGCCAGCAGGCCGCGAGCGGGAGGGATAAATGAGCAGTTCTTC. This codes for CASRPRAGGINEQFF.

This clonotype was recorded at least ten times. The V gene is TRBV5-6, the J gene TRBJ2-5; TRBD2 aligns across 8 bases. Germline V CDR1 and CDR2: SGHDT, YYEEEE. V lost 1 base, J lost 4 bases, and 6 bases stayed unmatched. The CDR3 consists of 15 residues. The CDR3 DNA reads as TGTGCCAGCAGCTTGATTACGGGGGGGAGAGAGACCCAGTACTTC. It translates to CASSLITGGRETQYF.

This clonotype was picked up many times. Here the CDR3 DNA reads TGTGCCAGCAGTTACGGGTCGACTGAAGCTTTCTTT. Residues: CASSYGSTEAFF. The chain couples TRBV12-3 or TRBV12-4 to TRBJ1-1, with unresolved D. CDR3 size: 12 residues. V lost 4 bases to trimming and J lost 5 bases, with 8 bases between them.

The chain couples TRBV6-5 to TRBJ2-2; D call uncertain. Germline assignment: CDR1 MNHEY and CDR2 SVGAGI. The V gene lost 0 bases and the J gene lost 2 bases, with 7 bases spanning the gap. The CDR3 covers 15 residues. The CDR3 here is CASSYSWANTGELFF. As DNA, the CDR3 is TGTGCCAGCAGTTACTCGTGGGCAAACACCGGGGAGCTGTTTTTT.